This is a list of T cell receptor beta chains from one sample in a study of cytomegalovirus exposure and HLA in healthy donors. TCRdb keeps only in-frame clones here, not all; method: immunoSEQ multiplex PCR. The sample table includes about 200,000 clones. The specimen was PBMCs. These receptors all stem from a woman aged 25 to 39 in good health and CMV-seropositive. Both conserved end residues are part of each CDR3. D genes are given only for firm matches.

CDR3nt | CDR3aa | j_gene | v_gene | len | d_gene
TGTGCCAGTAGTATAGATCAACAGTCATACGAGCAGTACTTC | CASSIDQQSYEQYF | TRBJ2-7 | TRBV19 | 14 | -
TGCAGCGTTAGGGAGTACGGCTACACCTTC | CSVREYGYTF | TRBJ1-2 | TRBV29-1 | 10 | -
TGTGCCAGCAGCTTAGAGACAGATAATTCACCCCTCCACTTT | CASSLETDNSPLHF | TRBJ1-6 | TRBV5-4 | 14 | -
TGTGCCAGCAGGGAGACAGGCCCAAGCACAGATACGCAGTATTTT | CASRETGPSTDTQYF | TRBJ2-3 | TRBV2 | 15 | -
TGTGCCAGCAGTTCACCGGGGTATGAGCAGTTCTTC | CASSSPGYEQFF | TRBJ2-1 | TRBV27 | 12 | -
TGTGCCAGCAGCTTGGCTGGGGCAGGGGGTACGTACGAGCAGTACTTC | CASSLAGAGGTYEQYF | TRBJ2-7 | TRBV5-8 | 16 | TRBD1
TGTGCCATCAGTGAGTCGGGAGGGGTAGGTGTAGGTCAGCGCGAGCAGTACTTC | CAISESGGVGVGQREQYF | TRBJ2-7 | TRBV10-3 | 18 | TRBD2
TGTGCCAGCAGCGTACCGGGACAGGGGCAATACGAGCAGTACTTC | CASSVPGQGQYEQYF | TRBJ2-7 | TRBV5-4 | 15 | TRBD1
TGTGCCAGCAGTGAATTGGGCGTAACTGTATCCTCACCCCTCCACTTT | CASSELGVTVSSPLHF | TRBJ1-6 | TRBV2 | 16 | -
TGTGCCAGCAGCCCCTCAGGGAGGTTGGGCACTGAAGCTTTCTTT | CASSPSGRLGTEAFF | TRBJ1-1 | TRBV9 | 15 | -
TGTGCCAGCAGTTACGGCGGACAGGGTGGGTCCTACGAGCAGTACTTC | CASSYGGQGGSYEQYF | TRBJ2-7 | TRBV6-6 | 16 | TRBD1
TGCGCCAGCAGCTCACTAGGGACAGGGAACACCGGGGAGCTGTTTTTT | CASSSLGTGNTGELFF | TRBJ2-2 | TRBV5-1 | 16 | TRBD1
TGTGCCAGTAGTAGCCCCGGGACTACCTACGAGCAGTACTTC | CASSSPGTTYEQYF | TRBJ2-7 | TRBV19 | 14 | TRBD2
TGTGCCAGCAGTGAAGCGCTAGGTCGGATTCATGAAAAACTGTTTTTT | CASSEALGRIHEKLFF | TRBJ1-4 | TRBV6-1 | 16 | -
TGTGCCAGCAGCTTTCCCGACAGTGAAGAGACCCAGTACTTC | CASSFPDSEETQYF | TRBJ2-5 | TRBV7-8 | 14 | -
TGTGCCAGCAGCCAAGAGCTGACTAGCGGGAGCACAGATACGCAGTATTTT | CASSQELTSGSTDTQYF | TRBJ2-3 | TRBV14 | 17 | TRBD2
TGTGCCAGCTCACCCCAGTCTGGGCAGAACTCTGGAAACACCATATATTTT | CASSPQSGQNSGNTIYF | TRBJ1-3 | TRBV18 | 17 | -
TGCGCCAGCAGCTTGGGGGTTTTAGCGGGGGGGCCGTACGAGCAGTACTTC | CASSLGVLAGGPYEQYF | TRBJ2-7 | TRBV5-1 | 17 | TRBD2
TGTGCCAGCAGTCCTGGGACATCGGGCACAGATACGCAGTATTTT | CASSPGTSGTDTQYF | TRBJ2-3 | TRBV6-1 | 15 | -
TGTGCCAGCTCACCACCGTCAGGGGCGGAAACTGAAGCTTTCTTT | CASSPPSGAETEAFF | TRBJ1-1 | TRBV18 | 15 | -
TGCAGCGCCCAGGGTTTGGGCGGGGAGCTGTTTTTT | CSAQGLGGELFF | TRBJ2-2 | TRBV29-1 | 12 | -
TGTGCCAGCAGCGTAGGATCAGGACTTCAGCCCCAGCATTTT | CASSVGSGLQPQHF | TRBJ1-5 | TRBV9 | 14 | -
TGTGCCAGGAGACAGTCTTGGGAGACCCAGTACTTC | CARRQSWETQYF | TRBJ2-5 | TRBV19 | 12 | -
TGTGCCAGCAGTTCTCGCCCGGGACAGCCTAATGAAAAACTGTTTTTT | CASSSRPGQPNEKLFF | TRBJ1-4 | TRBV27 | 16 | TRBD1
TGCGCCAGCTCCCTACACAGGACAAAAGAGACCCAGTACTTC | CASSLHRTKETQYF | TRBJ2-5 | TRBV5-1 | 14 | -
TGCGCCAGCAGCCAAGGGTCAGGGAATAGCAATCAGCCCCAGCATTTT | CASSQGSGNSNQPQHF | TRBJ1-5 | TRBV4-1 | 16 | -
TGCGCCAGCAGCGGGACTAGCGGGGGAACCTACAATGAGCAGTTCTTC | CASSGTSGGTYNEQFF | TRBJ2-1 | TRBV5-1 | 16 | TRBD2
TGCAGCGGGCTTAGCCTCGGGGAGCTGTTTTTT | CSGLSLGELFF | TRBJ2-2 | TRBV29-1 | 11 | -
TGTGCCAGCAGCGATCAGGGAGGAAATGAGCAGTTCTTC | CASSDQGGNEQFF | TRBJ2-1 | TRBV7-9 | 13 | -
TGCGCCAGCAGCCTGGGACGGGGAAGCAACACTGAAGCTTTCTTT | CASSLGRGSNTEAFF | TRBJ1-1 | TRBV5-1 | 15 | -
TGTGCCAGCAGCTTAAATTTGGGTCAGGAAGGCTACACCTTC | CASSLNLGQEGYTF | TRBJ1-2 | TRBV7-2 | 14 | -
TGTGCCAGCAGCAGGGACACATACAATGAGCAGTTCTTC | CASSRDTYNEQFF | TRBJ2-1 | TRBV28 | 13 | -
TGCGCCAGCAGCGGGAACAGGGCCACCGAAGCTTTCTTT | CASSGNRATEAFF | TRBJ1-1 | TRBV5-1 | 13 | -
TGTGCCAGCATATCCAGAAACTACGAGCAGTACTTC | CASISRNYEQYF | TRBJ2-7 | TRBV2 | 12 | -
TGTGCCACTTTAGACAGGGGGGATGCAGATACGCAGTATTTT | CATLDRGDADTQYF | TRBJ2-3 | TRBV6-5 | 14 | TRBD1
TGCGCCAGCAGCGCACTAGCGCGTACGCAGTATTTT | CASSALARTQYF | TRBJ2-3 | TRBV4-1 | 12 | TRBD2
TGTGCCAGCAGTTTATTCGGGACTCGCCAGGATACGCAGTATTTT | CASSLFGTRQDTQYF | TRBJ2-3 | TRBV28 | 15 | -
TGTGCCAGCAGCGTAACCGGGGATACCTACAATGAGCAGTTCTTC | CASSVTGDTYNEQFF | TRBJ2-1 | TRBV9 | 15 | -
TGCGCCAGCAGCCAAGTCGGGAGGGCCGTTTTGAATGAGCAGTTCTTC | CASSQVGRAVLNEQFF | TRBJ2-1 | TRBV4-3 | 16 | TRBD2